This TCR beta chain was observed in a study of blood T cell repertoires in COVID-19. CDR3 size: 19 residues. Participant ages covered about 18 to 90 years across about two dozen US areas. The repertoire was sequenced with immunoSEQ multiplex PCR; TCRdb's copy has only in-frame clones and lacks some. The sample yields around 300,000 clones, approximately 89% seen once. This receptor was obtained from a woman younger than 45 who had recovered from COVID-19. The chain is built from TRBV21-1 and TRBJ1-2; the table's TRBD1 call for D was not verified on the DNA. TRBV21-1 is described as a pseudogene. The sample comprised PBMCs or T cells enriched from blood (not recorded which). This CDR3 reads CASSIGKTGALFANYGYTF. The CDR3 region has the DNA TGTGCCAGCAGCATAGGGAAGACAGGGGCCCTATTTGCTAACTATGGCTACACCTTC.